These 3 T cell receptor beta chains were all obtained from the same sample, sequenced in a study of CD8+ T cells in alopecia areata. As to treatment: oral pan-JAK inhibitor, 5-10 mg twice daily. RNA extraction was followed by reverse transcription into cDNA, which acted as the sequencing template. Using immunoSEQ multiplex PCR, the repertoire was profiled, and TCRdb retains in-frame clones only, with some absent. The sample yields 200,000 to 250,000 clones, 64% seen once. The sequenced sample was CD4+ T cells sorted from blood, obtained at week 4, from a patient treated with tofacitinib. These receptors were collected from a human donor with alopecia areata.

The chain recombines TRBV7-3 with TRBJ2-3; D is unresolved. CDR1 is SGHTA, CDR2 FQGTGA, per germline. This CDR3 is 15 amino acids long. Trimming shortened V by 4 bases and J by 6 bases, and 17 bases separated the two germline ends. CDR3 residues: CASSSRLTHWDTQYF. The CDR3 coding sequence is TGTGCCAGCAGCTCCCGCTTGACCCACTGGGATACGCAGTATTTT.

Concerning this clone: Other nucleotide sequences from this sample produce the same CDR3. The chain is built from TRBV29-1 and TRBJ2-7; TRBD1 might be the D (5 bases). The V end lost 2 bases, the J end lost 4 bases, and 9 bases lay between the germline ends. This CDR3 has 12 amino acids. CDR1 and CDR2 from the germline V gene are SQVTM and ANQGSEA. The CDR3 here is CSVEQGGYEQYF. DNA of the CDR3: TGCAGCGTTGAACAGGGTGGGTACGAGCAGTACTTC.

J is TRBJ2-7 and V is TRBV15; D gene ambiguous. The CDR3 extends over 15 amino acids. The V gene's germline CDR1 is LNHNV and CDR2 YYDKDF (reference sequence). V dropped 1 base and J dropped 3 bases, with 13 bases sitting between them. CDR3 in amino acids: CATSRAPRTDYEQYF. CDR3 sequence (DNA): TGTGCCACCAGCAGAGCCCCCCGGACGGACTACGAGCAGTACTTC.